Included here is one T cell receptor (beta chain) sequence, with context. This sample is drawn from a study of blood T cell repertoires in COVID-19. Study at large: There were acute and convalescent COVID-19 samples, and they came from the United States, Italy and Spain. T cells, B-cell-depleted T cells, or PBMCs provided the cDNA or gDNA that served as material.

As handled by the study authors: It was from reference gene primer amplification that nucleated cell counts were estimated. Repertoires were generated with immunoSEQ multiplex PCR, while TCRdb's copy carries only in-frame clones and drops some. The V and J calls and clone size come from that table; D and trimming were worked out from the DNA. This table holds some 170,000 clones, 60% to 80% found once. V was pared by 9 bases and J by 0 bases, with 12 bases between. The length of the CDR3 is 14 residues. Germline assignment: CDR1 MNHEY and CDR2 SVGAGI. This clonotype was sampled from a man in his 70s with acute or convalescent COVID-19. What was sequenced was peripheral blood. The chain couples TRBV6-5 to TRBJ1-5; no clear D. DNA of the CDR3: TGTGCCAGTACTCAACTAAATAGCAATCAGCCCCAGCATTTT. Amino acids: CASTQLNSNQPQHF.